Included here is one TCR beta chain sequence, with context. Its recognized antigen is unknown. The record has no base qualities; no much larger clone is one base away. These data originate in a study of blood T cell repertoires in COVID-19 (dated by TCRdb to 2018 to 2020). Background on the whole study: Samples from collaborators originated in the United States, Italy and Spain and spanned both the acute and convalescent phases of COVID-19. A freely available public database, intended as a resource for researchers studying the immune response to SARS-CoV-2, is where the repertoires were released. Deeply sampled blood TCRbeta repertoires from subjects exposed to, actively infected with, or recovered from COVID-19 were included in the dataset. The samples were drawn from the first 160 participants of the ongoing ImmuneRACE study and from 1,200 or so subjects provided by 6 global collaborators. Sample metadata almost always included a de-identified subject ID, COVID-19 status, age in years and sex. The prospective study material was composed of cDNA or gDNA derived from T cells, B-cell-depleted T cells, or PBMCs. Where HLA class I and class II types were available, the types were taken from metadata supplied by the sample provider, not from assay-based typing.

From its cysteine to its phenylalanine, the CDR3 spans 17 amino acids. Only the CDR3 region is kept as DNA, spanning 51 bases read in frame from base 1. V and J are truncated by 5 bases and 0 bases respectively, leaving an intervening sequence of 14 bases. The germline V gene encodes CDR1 SGHTA and CDR2 FQGNSA. Findings and caveats that apply to the study as a whole: Clinical and demographic metadata were provided uncurated, with the amount varying by source and participant.

Collaborating institutions collected whole blood in K2EDTA tubes following their own protocols. Collaborator samples were shipped for TCRbeta analysis as frozen whole blood, isolated PBMCs, or DNA extracted from either sample type. The immunoSEQ Assay, a bias-controlled multiplex PCR, was used to amplify TCRbeta CDR3 regions from genomic DNA. Per the authors' processing: The number of nucleated cells in each sample was estimated from the amplification of reference gene primers within the assay. To quantify the absolute abundance of each unique TCRbeta CDR3 rearrangement, sequence reads were collapsed and filtered. For each sample, productive Simpson clonality was calculated as the square root of Simpson's diversity index over productive rearrangements. TCRdb retrieved this table from immuneACCESS and kept in-frame rearrangements only. Not all clones are present; in checked studies, unresolved V genes account for under half, and no reason is known for the remainder. V, J and clone size derive from that table, while D and trimming were established from the DNA sequence. The sample records approximately 50,000 clones, around 80% of which are singletons. Roughly 25% of the sample comes from the top ten.

Sequenced material: peripheral blood. The sequence links TRBV7-2 to TRBJ1-6; the D gene is perhaps TRBD1, on 5 matching bases. The origin of this receptor is a man between 65 and 85 years old with acute or convalescent COVID-19. Here the CDR3 is given as CASSPGGYYSYNSPLHF. In nucleotide form, the sequence is TGTGCCAGCAGCCCCGGGGGATACTACTCCTATAATTCACCCCTCCACTTT.